The 18 T cell receptor beta chains in this list originate from one sample, sequenced in a study of T cell responses to AZD1222 COVID-19 vaccine. Profiling relied on immunoSEQ multiplex PCR, and the TCRdb table lists in-frame clones only, not all of them. The sample consists of approximately 130,000 clones, 89% of them appearing once. The material sequenced was peripheral blood, taken 28 days after the second AZD1222 dose. The receptors derive from an adult who received the AZD1222 COVID-19 vaccine.

The chain couples TRBV15 to TRBJ1-2; D unresolved. The CDR3 spans 12 residues. V was trimmed by 0 bases and J by 4 bases, leaving 3 bases between them. Germline CDR1 reads LNHNV; CDR2 reads YYDKDF (reference sequence). The CDR3 nucleotides are TGTGCCACCAGCAGAGATACCTATGGCTACACCTTC. It yields the protein CATSRDTYGYTF.

The rearrangement uses TRBV11-3 and TRBJ2-5; D call uncertain. The V end lost 5 bases, the J end lost 1 base, and 8 bases lay between the germline ends. CDR1 SGHNT and CDR2 YENEEA come from the germline V gene. The length of the CDR3 is 13 residues. Here the CDR3 reads CASSRTAQETQYF. Written as DNA, the CDR3 is TGTGCCAGCAGCCGGACGGCCCAAGAGACCCAGTACTTC.

J is TRBJ2-5 and V is TRBV4-1; D ambiguous. The V gene lost 0 bases and the J gene lost 3 bases, with 5 bases spanning the gap. Per the germline V gene, CDR1 is MGHRA and CDR2 is YSYEKL. The CDR3 length is 13 residues. The CDR3 reads CASSQDAEETQYF. CDR3 nucleotides: TGCGCCAGCAGCCAAGACGCAGAAGAGACCCAGTACTTC.

The chain joins TRBV4-1 to TRBJ1-2; 7 nucleotides align to TRBD1. CDR3 length: 15 amino acids. Germline V CDR1 and CDR2: MGHRA, YSYEKL. The V and J ends lost 1 base and 7 bases, in that order; junction bases with no gene match: 9. The CDR3 bases are TGCGCCAGCAGCCAAGTTCACAGACAGGGAGGTGGCTACACCTTC. It translates to CASSQVHRQGGGYTF.

The chain joins TRBV18 to TRBJ1-4, with D maybe TRBD1 (5 bases). Germline V gives CDR1 KGHSH, CDR2 LQKENI. The CDR3 runs to 14 residues. Trimming pared 1 base from V and 5 bases from J, leaving 8 bases between. CDR3 amino acids: CASSPRGFNEKLFF. CDR3 in DNA: TGTGCCAGCTCACCACGGGGGTTCAATGAAAAACTGTTTTTT.

The chain carries TRBV20-1 and TRBJ2-2; D unclear. The CDR3 is 11 residues long. CDR1 is DFQATT, CDR2 SNEGSKA, per germline (reference sequence). V lost 6 bases, J lost 3 bases, and 5 bases lay in between. Here the CDR3 DNA reads TGCAGTGCCGTCGACACCGGGGAGCTGTTTTTT. Its translation: CSAVDTGELFF.

This clone showed up just a few times. V is TRBV20-1 and J is TRBJ2-5, with D unclear. Trimming took off 2 bases at V and 6 bases at J, with 7 bases between the two ends. The CDR3 covers 11 residues. The germline gives CDR1 DFQATT, CDR2 SNEGSKA (reference sequence). The chain's CDR3 is CSARPDQTQYF. In nucleotides, the CDR3 is TGCAGTGCTAGACCTGACCAGACCCAGTACTTC.

The chain carries TRBV7-2 and TRBJ2-5; the D gene is possibly TRBD2 (6 bases). The CDR3 totals 17 residues. Germline CDR1 SGHTA, CDR2 FQGNSA. Trimming shortened V by 5 bases and J by 5 bases, and 24 bases separated the two germline ends. The CDR3 region has the DNA TGTGCCAGCAGCCTAACTTCCGGGGCGGGGCGCGGTGAGACCCAGTACTTC. Its translation: CASSLTSGAGRGETQYF.

The chain employs TRBV5-1 and TRBJ2-2; D may be TRBD2 (5 bases). Germline V gives CDR1 SGHRS, CDR2 YFSETQ. The CDR3 length is 15 residues. Trimming pared 0 bases from V and 6 bases from J, leaving 12 bases between. The CDR3 here is CASSLVGPEAGELFF. CDR3 coding DNA: TGCGCCAGCAGCTTGGTGGGTCCGGAGGCCGGGGAGCTGTTTTTT. Looking up the rest from reference TRBV5-1 and TRBJ2-2 gives the full variable domain: KAGVTQTPRYLIKTRGQQVTLSCSPISGHRSVSWYQQTPGQGLQFLFEYFSETQRNKGNFPGRFSGRQFSNSRSEMNVSTLELGDSALYLCASSLVGPEAGELFFGEGSRLTVL.

This sequence joins TRBV2 and TRBJ2-2; 13 bases fit TRBD2. CDR1 is SNHLY and CDR2 is FYNNEI in the germline V gene. Trimming cost V 4 bases and J 7 bases; bases outside gene matches: 6. The CDR3 spans 16 residues. The CDR3 reads CASSGTSGRRGGELFF. The CDR3 DNA reads TGTGCCAGCAGTGGGACTAGCGGGAGAAGGGGCGGGGAGCTGTTTTTT.

The gene calls are TRBV7-2 and TRBJ2-2, with TRBD2 identical over 10 bases. V was clipped by 4 bases and J by 1 base; unmatched bases: 0. The CDR3 covers 15 residues. Germline loops: CDR1 SGHTA, CDR2 FQGNSA. The CDR3 loop reads CASSWTSGNTGELFF. Here the CDR3 DNA reads TGTGCCAGCAGCTGGACTAGCGGGAACACCGGGGAGCTGTTTTTT.

This chain connects TRBV14 to TRBJ2-1, with a tentative D call TRBD2 (5 bases). The CDR3 sequence is 14 residues long. Deletions cut 4 bases from V and 11 bases from J, with 18 bases between. Germline V gene sequence: CDR1 SGHDN, CDR2 FVKESK. CDR3 protein: CASSPLPPTRKQFF. CDR3 bases: TGTGCCAGCAGCCCTCTGCCCCCTACTAGAAAGCAGTTCTTC.

This clone came up a few times. This chain joins TRBV9 and TRBJ1-1; 8 bases align to TRBD1. Germline trimming cut 0 bases from V and 5 bases from J; bases unmatched to any gene: 9. Germline V lookup: CDR1 SGDLS, CDR2 YYNGEE. This CDR3 has 16 amino acids. In DNA, the CDR3 is TGTGCCAGCAGCGTAGCCCCGACAGGGGAGGGGACTGAAGCTTTCTTT. This gives the protein CASSVAPTGEGTEAFF.

This rearrangement joins TRBV3-1 (or the pseudogene TRBV3-2) to TRBJ2-1, with D perhaps matching TRBD2 (6 bases). The V gene's germline CDR1 is LGHDT and CDR2 YNNKEL (reference sequence). Trimming removed 0 bases from V and 2 bases from J, with 11 bases in between. CDR3 size: 16 residues. The CDR3 loop is CASSQDYSGTYNEQFF. DNA of the CDR3: TGTGCCAGCAGCCAAGATTATAGCGGAACCTACAATGAGCAGTTCTTC.

The V gene is TRBV11-2, the J gene TRBJ1-4; D remains ambiguous. The V gene's germline CDR1 is SGHAT and CDR2 FQNNGV. The CDR3 spans 16 residues. Between the trimmed V and J ends, which lost 5 bases and 0 bases, there was a span of 13 bases. The CDR3 DNA reads TGTGCCAGCAGCCCCAGAGGAGATGCAACTAATGAAAAACTGTTTTTT. Its translation: CASSPRGDATNEKLFF.

V usage is TRBV23-1 and J usage is TRBJ1-3, with a possible D match to TRBD1 (6 bases). TRBV23-1 is noted as an ORF with a role that remains uncertain. This CDR3 has 19 residues. With 0 bases removed from V and 0 bases from J, the gap between germline ends came to 18 bases. DNA for the CDR3: TGCGCCAGCAGTCAATCCCACAGGGAAGAAGTTAGCTCTGGAAACACCATATATTTT. This gives the protein CASSQSHREEVSSGNTIYF.

This chain connects TRBV4-3 to TRBJ2-5; no firm D call. This CDR3 comprises 13 residues. CDR1 and CDR2 from the germline V gene are LGHNA and YSLEER. V was clipped by 1 base and J by 0 bases, with 3 bases between them. This chain's CDR3 is CASSQGDQETQYF. For the CDR3, the DNA is TGCGCCAGCAGCCAAGGGGACCAAGAGACCCAGTACTTC.

The V gene is TRBV5-1, the J gene TRBJ1-1, with D possibly TRBD1 on 5 matching bases. This CDR3 comprises 15 residues. V was clipped by 0 bases and J by 7 bases, with 16 bases between them. CDR1 is SGHRS, CDR2 YFSETQ, per germline. The CDR3 spells CASSLDGTAGVEAFF. The CDR3 DNA sequence: TGCGCCAGCAGCTTGGATGGAACAGCGGGGGTTGAAGCTTTCTTT.